These 23 T cell receptor beta chains were all obtained from the same sample, sequenced in a study of graft-versus-host responses after intestinal transplantation. Lymphocytes from graft epithelium and lamina propria were isolated. Profiling relied on immunoSEQ multiplex PCR, and the TCRdb table lists in-frame clones only, not all of them. Of 15,000 to 20,000 clones in the sample, around 83% were seen once. Source: ileum tissue, taken around 580 days after intestinal transplantation. These TCRs come from a human patient who received an intestinal transplant, so some T cells may come from the graft donor.

The chain combines TRBV7-2 with TRBJ2-1; 8 bases line up with TRBD2. This CDR3 spans 14 amino acids. Losses at the gene ends were 3 bases for V and 9 bases for J; bases not matched to a gene: 7. CDR1 SGHTA and CDR2 FQGNSA come from the germline V gene. The CDR3 protein is CASSFLAGSSEQFF. The DNA for the CDR3 is TGTGCCAGCAGCTTTTTAGCGGGGTCTAGTGAGCAGTTCTTC.

This chain links TRBV9 with TRBJ1-2; D is undetermined. This CDR3 has 12 amino acids. Germline assignment: CDR1 SGDLS and CDR2 YYNGEE. The germline V and J ends were trimmed by 2 bases and 5 bases, with 7 bases remaining between them. The DNA of the CDR3 is TGTGCCAGCAGCGTCCCCGCTTATGGCTACACCTTC. Translated, it gives CASSVPAYGYTF. Combining the CDR3 with reference TRBV9 and TRBJ1-2 gives the whole variable domain DSGVTQTPKHLITATGQRVTLRCSPRSGDLSVYWYQQSLDQGLQFLIQYYNGEERAKGNILERFSAQQFPDLHSELNLSSLELGDSALYFCASSVPAYGYTFGSGTRLTVV.

The rearrangement uses TRBV5-1 and TRBJ2-1; 7 positions agree with TRBD1. Per germline, CDR1 SGHRS and CDR2 YFSETQ. The V gene end was trimmed by 0 bases and the J gene end by 4 bases; junction bases not matched to a gene: 4. The CDR3 is 15 residues long. CDR3 nucleotide sequence: TGCGCCAGCAGCTTGGCGACAGGGTTATACAATGAGCAGTTCTTC. It is translated as CASSLATGLYNEQFF.

J is TRBJ2-3 and V is TRBV9; no reliable D call. Trimming shortened V by 0 bases and J by 6 bases, and 14 bases separated the two germline ends. Germline-derived CDR1 and CDR2 are SGDLS and YYNGEE. The CDR3 is 15 residues long. CDR3 nucleotide sequence: TGTGCCAGCAGCGTAGCTACTACAGCCGCTGATACGCAGTATTTT. Translated, it gives CASSVATTAADTQYF.

J is TRBJ2-5 and V is TRBV18, with 8 bases lining up with TRBD2. The end of the DNA fits TRBJ2-7 better, so the J call may be wrong. The CDR3 is 16 amino acids. Per germline, CDR1 KGHSH and CDR2 LQKENI. The CDR3 loop reads CASSPLGFSGANEQYF. CDR3 coding DNA: TGTGCCAGCTCACCCTTAGGATTTAGCGGGGCGAACGAGCAGTACTTC.

V usage is TRBV12-5 and J usage is TRBJ1-2; a weak D match, TRBD1 (6 bases). The CDR3 extends over 16 amino acids. The V end lost 2 bases, the J end lost 4 bases, and 17 bases lay between the germline ends. Germline CDR1 is LGHNT and CDR2 is FRNRAP. The chain's CDR3 is CASGLTPGHYSYGYTF. The CDR3 coding sequence is TGTGCTAGTGGTTTGACCCCGGGACACTACAGCTATGGCTACACCTTC.

This chain links TRBV27 with TRBJ2-1, with D perhaps TRBD2 (5 bases). The CDR3 length is 18 residues. In germline, CDR1 is MNHEY, CDR2 SMNVEV (reference sequence). V lost 0 bases and J lost 9, with 24 bases in between. The CDR3 region has the DNA TGTGCCAGCAGTTTATCGGACCCGGTGGGTAGCGTAAACTTTGAGCAGTTCTTC. As protein: CASSLSDPVGSVNFEQFF.

The chain is built from TRBV19 and TRBJ2-5; 11 bases are a match to TRBD1. Germline-derived CDR1 and CDR2 are LNHDA and SQIVND (reference sequence). The CDR3 contains 15 residues. With 7 bases clipped from V and 5 bases from J, the junction kept 9 bases outside the gene matches. CDR3 protein: CASTRTGGIGETQYF. CDR3 nucleotides: TGTGCCAGTACCAGGACAGGGGGCATTGGTGAGACCCAGTACTTC.

The rearrangement links TRBV6-5 to TRBJ1-1; D call uncertain. Trimming stripped 3 bases from V and 7 bases from J, with 12 bases between. Per the germline V gene, CDR1 is MNHEY and CDR2 is SVGAGI. CDR3 length: 13 residues. The CDR3 DNA follows: TGTGCCAGCAGTTATTCCTATGGAGTTGAAGCTTTCTTT. It codes for CASSYSYGVEAFF.

The rearrangement links TRBV30 to TRBJ1-5; 12 bases are shared with TRBD1. The CDR3 contains 17 residues. V shed 1 base and J 0 bases; nucleotides not matched to a gene: 4. Germline CDR1 and CDR2: GTSNPN and SVGIG (reference sequence). Written as DNA, the CDR3 is TGTGCCTGGAGTGACCGGGACAGGGGGCTTAGCAATCAGCCCCAGCATTTT. Translating it yields CAWSDRDRGLSNQPQHF.

V gene TRBV5-1 combines with J gene TRBJ2-7, with D tentatively TRBD2 (5 bases). Germline CDR1 SGHRS, CDR2 YFSETQ. V lost 3 bases, J lost 0 bases, and 13 bases lay in between. This CDR3 has 15 amino acids. CDR3 nucleotides: TGCGCCAGCAGCTCCGGGATAGTGGGCTCCTACGAGCAGTACTTC. This gives the protein CASSSGIVGSYEQYF.

This sequence joins TRBV2 and TRBJ1-5; 7 bases are shared with TRBD1. The V gene end was trimmed by 6 bases and the J gene end by 5 bases; junction bases not matched to a gene: 10. Germline assignment: CDR1 SNHLY and CDR2 FYNNEI. The CDR3 loop spans 15 amino acids. This chain's CDR3 is CASRAGTVIYQPQHF. Here the CDR3 DNA reads TGTGCCAGCAGGGCCGGGACAGTGATATATCAGCCCCAGCATTTT.

A single count supports this clone. V is TRBV5-1 and J is TRBJ1-4; D perhaps matches TRBD1 (6 bases). Trimming took off 5 bases at V and 3 bases at J, with 14 bases between the two ends. The germline V gene has CDR1 SGHRS and CDR2 YFSETQ. The CDR3 extends over 15 amino acids. The chain's CDR3 is CASRYTGFANEKLFF. The CDR3 bases are TGCGCCAGCAGATATACAGGGTTTGCTAATGAAAAACTGTTTTTT.

V and J are TRBV7-6 and TRBJ1-5; TRBD1 matches 10 bases. V lost 6 bases to trimming and J lost 0 bases; unmatched junction nucleotides: 11. CDR3 length: 18 residues. Germline CDR1 reads SGHVS; CDR2 reads FNYEAQ. In DNA, the CDR3 is TGTGCCAGCAGAGCGGGACAGGGGCCTGCTTATAGCAATCAGCCCCAGCATTTT. It translates to CASRAGQGPAYSNQPQHF.

The rearrangement joins TRBV27 to TRBJ1-6, with D tentatively TRBD1 (5 bases). In germline, CDR1 is MNHEY, CDR2 SMNVEV (reference sequence). The ends were cut back, 4 bases at V and 2 bases at J, with 9 bases in the middle. The CDR3 is 15 amino acids. CDR3 protein: CASSSRGPYNSPLHF. The DNA for the CDR3 is TGTGCCAGCAGTTCCCGGGGCCCCTATAATTCACCCCTCCACTTT.

The chain carries TRBV10-3 and TRBJ2-5; no clear D. Looked up from germline, CDR1 is ENHRY and CDR2 is SYGVKD. The CDR3 has 11 residues. Trimming shortened V by 10 bases and J by 2 bases, and 8 bases separated the two germline ends. The CDR3 region is CASGRQETQYF. The CDR3 DNA reads as TGTGCCAGCGGACGGCAAGAGACCCAGTACTTC.

The genes are TRBV4-3 and TRBJ2-6; D is ambiguous. This CDR3 is built from 18 residues. CDR1 is LGHNA, CDR2 YSLEER, per germline. V lost 5 bases to trimming and J lost 18 bases, with 35 bases between them. CDR3 nucleotides: TGCGCCAGCAGCTGGGCTCAAAGACGTCACAAAGTCGGGCCAACGTCGACTTTC. Translating it yields CASSWAQRRHKVGPTSTF.

The sample holds a few counts of this clone. The chain carries TRBV10-3 and TRBJ1-2, with D uncertain. The CDR3 has 13 residues. Germline V gene data show CDR1 as ENHRY and CDR2 as SYGVKD. V was pared by 0 bases and J by 8 bases, with 10 bases between. The CDR3 DNA reads TGTGCCATCAGTGAGTCGGGGTACGCCGGCTACACCTTC. Protein sequence: CAISESGYAGYTF.

The rearrangement joins TRBV5-8 to TRBJ1-2, with no clear D. Trimming shortened V by 3 bases and J by 3 bases, and 6 bases separated the two germline ends. The CDR3 is made up of 12 amino acids. CDR1 is SGHTS, CDR2 YDEGEE, per germline. The CDR3 DNA reads as TGTGCCAGCAGCTCTCTATACTATGGCTACACCTTC. As protein: CASSSLYYGYTF.

V gene TRBV7-8 combines with J gene TRBJ1-3, with D hard to call. This CDR3 has 15 amino acids. V was trimmed by 5 bases and J by 0 bases, leaving 11 bases between them. In germline, CDR1 is SGHVS, CDR2 FQNEAQ. CDR3 bases: TGTGCCAGCAGCCGTGGTCCTAACTCTGGAAACACCATATATTTT. This codes for CASSRGPNSGNTIYF.

This chain uses TRBV5-1 with TRBJ2-5, with D perhaps TRBD1 or TRBD2 (6 bases each). The J call is uncertain, as TRBJ2-7 better fits the DNA end. Germline-derived CDR1 and CDR2 are SGHRS and YFSETQ. There are 17 residues in the CDR3. The DNA for the CDR3 is TGCGCCAGCAGCTGTGAGAGGGGGGCCGGACCAGATTACGAGCAGTACTTC. It specifies CASSCERGAGPDYEQYF.

The chain employs TRBV19 and TRBJ2-5, with 10 bases lining up with TRBD2. The J call could be wrong; TRBJ2-7 is a better fit for the DNA end. In germline, CDR1 is LNHDA, CDR2 SQIVND (reference sequence). CDR3 length: 13 amino acids. CDR3 coding DNA: TGTGCCAGTAGGTTAGCGGGGGGCTACGAGCAGTACTTC. Encoded protein: CASRLAGGYEQYF.

The chain is built from TRBV9 and TRBJ1-2, with a weak D call TRBD1 (5 bases). Per germline, CDR1 SGDLS and CDR2 YYNGEE. Trimming removed 0 bases from V and 8 bases from J, with 11 bases in between. This CDR3 contains 13 residues. CDR3 residues: CASSVGQGLGYTF. For the CDR3, the DNA is TGTGCCAGCAGCGTAGGTCAGGGACTAGGCTACACCTTC.